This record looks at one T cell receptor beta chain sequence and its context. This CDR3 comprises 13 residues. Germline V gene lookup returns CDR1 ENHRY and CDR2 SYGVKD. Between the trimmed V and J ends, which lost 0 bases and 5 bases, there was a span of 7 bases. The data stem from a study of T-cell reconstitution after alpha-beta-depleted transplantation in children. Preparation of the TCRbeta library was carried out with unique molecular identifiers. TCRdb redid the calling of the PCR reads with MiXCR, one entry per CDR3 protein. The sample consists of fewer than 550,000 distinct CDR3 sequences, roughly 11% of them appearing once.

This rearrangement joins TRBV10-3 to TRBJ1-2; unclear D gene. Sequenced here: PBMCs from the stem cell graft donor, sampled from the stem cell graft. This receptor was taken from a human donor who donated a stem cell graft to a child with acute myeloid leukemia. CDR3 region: CAISESSSYGYTF. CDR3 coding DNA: TGTGCCATCAGTGAGTCAAGTAGTTATGGCTACACCTTC.